This TCR beta chain was sequenced in a study of shared clonotypes between healthy human individuals. Study background: Each donor's CD8 memory used one plate, CD8 naive two, each CD4 subset three. Whole-study findings and limits: Rarefaction analysis demonstrated incomplete sorted-subset sequencing notwithstanding large depth.

Naive CD8 cells lacked CD45RO and underwent positive selection for CCR7, leaving out terminally differentiated effector memory CD45RA+ cells. Germline CDR1 and CDR2: LNHDA and SQIVND (reference sequence). Deletions cut 8 bases from V and 1 base from J, with 21 bases between. This CDR3 has 17 amino acids. In regard to this clone: What it binds is unknown.

The method was immunoSEQ multiplex PCR; TCRdb's version includes in-frame clones alone and lacks a portion of them. The data show under 1 million clones, just over 95% seen once. This rearrangement joins TRBV19 to TRBJ1-5, with D possibly matching TRBD1 (6 bases). The sequence came from a man aged 30 to 45 in good health. Source material: naive CD8+ T cells sorted from blood. CDR3 region: CASSIAGGMESNQPQHF. In DNA form, the CDR3 reads TGTGCCAGTTCAATAGCGGGGGGCATGGAGAGCAATCAGCCCCAGCATTTT.